This TCR beta chain was sequenced in a study of blood T cells in healthy people across ages. In its sample, this clonotype was seen a few times. Aged about 6 to 100, donors were systemically healthy Caucasians from Russia. Samples had at least 7 million PBMCs isolated from them. A second PCR, run for 7 to 11 cycles, used a sample-barcoded 5' primer plus a J-beta primer mix. MiXCR, applied by TCRdb to the 5' RACE reads, yields one record per CDR3 protein. In the table there are fewer than 1 million distinct CDR3 sequences, around two fifths of which are singletons. The CDR3 has 12 residues. The ends were cut back, 1 base at V and 7 bases at J, with 8 bases in the middle. CDR1 is LGHDT, CDR2 YNNKEL, per germline (reference sequence).

The receptor was isolated from a man aged 55 to 69 in good health. The sequenced sample consisted of blood. The V and J genes are TRBV3-1 and TRBJ2-7, with D hard to call. Written as DNA, the CDR3 is TGTGCCAGCAGCCAAGGGGGTTTGGAGCAGTACTTC. Encoded protein: CASSQGGLEQYF.